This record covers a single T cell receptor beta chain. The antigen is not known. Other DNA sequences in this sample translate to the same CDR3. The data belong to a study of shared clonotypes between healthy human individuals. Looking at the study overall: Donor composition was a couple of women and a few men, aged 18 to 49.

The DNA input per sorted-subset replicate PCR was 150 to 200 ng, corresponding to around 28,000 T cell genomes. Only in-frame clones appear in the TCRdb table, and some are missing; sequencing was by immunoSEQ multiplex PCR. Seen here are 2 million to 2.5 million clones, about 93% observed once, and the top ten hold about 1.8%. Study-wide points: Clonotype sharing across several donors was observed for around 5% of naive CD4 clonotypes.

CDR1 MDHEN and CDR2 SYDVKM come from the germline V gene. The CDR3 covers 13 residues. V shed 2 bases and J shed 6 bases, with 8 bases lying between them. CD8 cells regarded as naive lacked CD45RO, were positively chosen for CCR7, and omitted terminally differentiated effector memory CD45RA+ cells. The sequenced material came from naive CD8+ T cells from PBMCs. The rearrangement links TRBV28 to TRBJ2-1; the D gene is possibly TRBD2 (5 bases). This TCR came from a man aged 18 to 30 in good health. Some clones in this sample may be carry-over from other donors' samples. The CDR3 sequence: CASSLAGSNEQFF. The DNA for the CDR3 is TGTGCCAGCAGTTTAGCTGGGAGCAATGAGCAGTTCTTC.